Following are 21 T cell receptor beta chains from one sample sequenced in a study of blood T cell repertoires in COVID-19. Method: immunoSEQ multiplex PCR; TCRdb's copy keeps in-frame clones and lacks some. This sample has about 250,000 clones, with about 91% found just once. The sequencing sample was made of peripheral blood. The source is a woman in her 30s with COVID-19, enrolled during active disease.

The CDR3 protein is CASSLELAPYNEQFF. CDR3 sequence (DNA): TGCGCCAGCAGCTTGGAACTAGCGCCCTACAATGAGCAGTTCTTC. This chain links TRBV5-1 with TRBJ2-1, with 7 bases identical to TRBD2. The CDR3 has 15 amino acids. Trimming removed 0 bases from V and 2 bases from J; junction bases left unmatched: 2. Looked up from germline, CDR1 is SGHRS and CDR2 is YFSETQ.

The CDR3 protein is CASSLGRGEKLFF. The CDR3 bases are TGTGCCAGCAGCTTAGGCAGGGGGGAAAAACTGTTTTTT. The rearrangement links TRBV7-2 to TRBJ1-4; 7 nucleotides match TRBD1. Trimming removed 1 base from V and 8 bases from J; junction bases left unmatched: 1. Germline V lookup: CDR1 SGHTA, CDR2 FQGNSA. The CDR3 is 13 amino acids. Complete variable domain (other parts from reference TRBV7-2 and TRBJ1-4): GAGVSQSPSNKVTEKGKDVELRCDPISGHTALYWYRQSLGQGLEFLIYFQGNSAPDKSGLPSDRFSAERTGGSVSTLTIQRTQQEDSAVYLCASSLGRGEKLFFGSGTQLSVL.

V and J are TRBV28 and TRBJ1-4; no firm D call. Trimming pared 7 bases from V and 5 bases from J, leaving 17 bases between. Germline assignment: CDR1 MDHEN and CDR2 SYDVKM. CDR3 size: 15 residues. CDR3 loop: CASTPRSDVNEKLFF. For the CDR3, the DNA is TGTGCCAGCACCCCGCGTAGCGACGTGAATGAAAAACTGTTTTTT.

This clone was counted a few times. This chain joins TRBV19 and TRBJ2-1; 10 nucleotides agree with TRBD2. CDR1 LNHDA and CDR2 SQIVND come from the germline V gene (reference sequence). The V and J ends lost 8 bases and 10 bases, in that order; junction bases with no gene match: 14. The CDR3 length is 15 residues. The CDR3 nucleotides read TGTGCCAGTGATGCTTTTAGCGGGGGGAAGTTCGAGCAGTTCTTC. Protein product: CASDAFSGGKFEQFF.

The chain is built from TRBV10-3 and TRBJ2-1; the D gene is possibly TRBD1 (7 bases). The V gene lost 4 bases and the J gene lost 10 bases, with 20 bases spanning the gap. This CDR3 is 15 amino acids long. The germline gives CDR1 ENHRY, CDR2 SYGVKD. For the CDR3, the DNA is TGTGCCATCAGTGGTGGTGAGGAGGGGGCGAGGGAGCAGTTCTTC. Its translation: CAISGGEEGAREQFF.

The V call is TRBV28, the J call TRBJ1-1; no reliable D call. The CDR3 runs 16 residues. The germline V gene has CDR1 MDHEN and CDR2 SYDVKM. V lost 3 bases and J 0 bases, leaving 14 bases between the germline ends. CDR3 nucleotides: TGTGCCAGCAGTTTTCTCACTCAAACGTTGAACACTGAAGCTTTCTTT. This gives the protein CASSFLTQTLNTEAFF.

In its sample, this clone was seen once. The chain is built from TRBV5-1 and TRBJ1-2; 11 bases fit TRBD1. This CDR3 has 14 amino acids. The V segment lost 4 bases and the J segment 6 bases; nucleotides outside the gene matches: 5. The germline V gene encodes CDR1 SGHRS and CDR2 YFSETQ. CDR3 sequence: CASSPGQGVNGYTF. The CDR3 coding sequence is TGCGCCAGCAGCCCGGGACAGGGGGTCAATGGCTACACCTTC.

This chain joins TRBV11-2 and TRBJ1-3; perhaps TRBD1 as D (5 bases). This CDR3 comprises 16 residues. Between the trimmed V and J ends, which lost 2 bases and 3 bases, there was a span of 14 bases. Per the germline V gene, CDR1 is SGHAT and CDR2 is FQNNGV. CDR3 protein: CASSLNPGRNGNTIYF. The CDR3 region has the DNA TGTGCCAGCAGCTTAAATCCAGGGCGCAATGGAAACACCATATATTTT.

The gene calls are TRBV7-9 and TRBJ2-1, with a weak D call TRBD1 (5 bases). The V gene lost 5 bases and the J gene lost 7 bases, with 9 bases spanning the gap. This CDR3 spans 12 amino acids. CDR1 and CDR2 from the germline V gene are SEHNR and FQNEAQ (reference sequence). The CDR3 region has the DNA TGTGCCAGCAGCCGCGACAGAAATGAGCAGTTCTTC. Translated, it gives CASSRDRNEQFF.

The count of this clone is one. The CDR3 sequence is CASSQDPGVNTEAFF. CDR3 sequence (DNA): TGCGCCAGCAGCCAAGACCCGGGGGTGAACACTGAAGCTTTCTTT. J is TRBJ1-1 and V is TRBV4-3; D perhaps matches TRBD1 (5 bases). Germline V lookup: CDR1 LGHNA, CDR2 YSLEER. The ends were cut back, 0 bases at V and 0 bases at J, with 8 bases in the middle. This CDR3 has 15 residues.

The CDR3, as DNA: TGTGCCAGCTCACCGGCGGTCGACTCCTCCTACGAGCAGTACGTC. This sequence encodes CASSPAVDSSYEQYV. V usage is TRBV18 and J usage is TRBJ2-7; D call uncertain. V gave up 3 bases and J gave up 0 bases, with 12 bases separating them. In germline, CDR1 is KGHSH, CDR2 LQKENI. This CDR3 has 15 residues.

The chain links TRBV6-5 to TRBJ2-2; no definite D call. CDR1 is MNHEY and CDR2 is SVGAGI in the germline V gene. This CDR3 region has 15 residues. V lost 0 bases, J lost 3 bases, and 8 bases lay in between. The CDR3 here is CASSYSFLDTGELFF. DNA of the CDR3: TGTGCCAGCAGTTACTCGTTCCTAGACACCGGGGAGCTGTTTTTT.

The chain carries TRBV14 and TRBJ2-5; D gene uncertain. With 1 base removed from V and 5 bases from J, the gap between germline ends came to 8 bases. Per germline, CDR1 SGHDN and CDR2 FVKESK. CDR3 length equals 13 residues. The CDR3 nucleotides read TGTGCCAGCAGCCAAGGCTTGGGCGAGACCCAGTACTTC. Translation gives CASSQGLGETQYF.

The chain joins TRBV5-4 to TRBJ1-6, with a possible D match to TRBD1 (6 bases). The CDR3 is 15 residues long. Germline values: CDR1 SGHNT, CDR2 YYREEE (reference sequence). Trimming removed 5 bases at V and 0 bases at J, with 9 bases between. CDR3 nucleotides: TGTGCCAGCAGTCGGGACACCTCCTATAATTCACCCCTCCACTTT. Residues: CASSRDTSYNSPLHF. Filled out from reference TRBV5-4 and TRBJ1-6, the complete variable domain reads ETGVTQSPTHLIKTRGQQVTLRCSSQSGHNTVSWYQQALGQGPQFIFQYYREEENGRGNFPPRFSGLQFPNYSSELNVNALELDDSALYLCASSRDTSYNSPLHFGNGTRLTVT.

The V call is TRBV19, the J call TRBJ1-1; no clear D gene. The ends were cut back, 8 bases at V and 5 bases at J, with 15 bases in the middle. CDR1 is LNHDA and CDR2 is SQIVND in the germline V gene (reference sequence). The CDR3 covers 13 residues. The CDR3 loop is CASSLVAWTEAFF. CDR3 sequence (DNA): TGTGCCAGTTCGTTAGTAGCTTGGACTGAAGCTTTCTTT.

The rearrangement joins TRBV2 to TRBJ2-1; weak D call: TRBD2 (5 bases). The CDR3 spans 14 residues. Between the trimmed V and J ends, which lost 8 bases and 6 bases, there was a span of 17 bases. CDR1 is SNHLY and CDR2 is FYNNEI in the germline V gene. CDR3 sequence (DNA): TGTGCCAGCCACCTGGCGGGTGCCCCCAATGAGCAGTTCTTC. It is translated as CASHLAGAPNEQFF.

The chain joins TRBV29-1 to TRBJ2-1; 7 nucleotides line up with TRBD2. Germline V gene data show CDR1 as SQVTM and CDR2 as ANQGSEA. This CDR3 spans 15 amino acids. Losses at the gene ends were 0 bases for V and 10 bases for J; bases not matched to a gene: 12. CDR3 bases: TGCAGCGTTGAAGACTGGCTAGCGGACCCGACCGAGCAGTTCTTC. This translates into CSVEDWLADPTEQFF.

V and J are TRBV7-9 and TRBJ2-7; D is possibly TRBD1 (7 bases). V lost 5 bases, J lost 2 bases, and 19 bases lay in between. The CDR3 sequence is 16 residues long. Germline V CDR1 and CDR2: SEHNR, FQNEAQ (reference sequence). The CDR3 region is CASSRGPGTDPYEQYF. The DNA for the CDR3 is TGTGCCAGCAGCCGGGGGCCCGGGACAGATCCCTACGAGCAGTACTTC.

The V and J genes are TRBV10-3 and TRBJ1-1; 8 bases match TRBD1. This CDR3 comprises 17 residues. Germline trimming cut 6 bases from V and 2 bases from J; bases unmatched to any gene: 14. From germline, CDR1 is ENHRY and CDR2 SYGVKD. The CDR3 DNA reads TGTGCCATCAGCCCAGCATTCGGGACAGGTCATAACACTGAAGCTTTCTTT. It translates to CAISPAFGTGHNTEAFF.

This sequence joins TRBV27 and TRBJ2-5, with a possible D match to TRBD1 (6 bases). CDR1 and CDR2 (germline): MNHEY, SMNVEV (reference sequence). V was clipped by 2 bases and J by 6 bases, with 16 bases between them. This CDR3 region has 15 residues. CDR3 sequence: CASSLRDRPGKTQYF. The CDR3 DNA follows: TGTGCCAGCAGTTTAAGAGACAGGCCAGGAAAGACCCAGTACTTC.

The CDR3 nucleotides are TGTGCCAGCAGCGTCTGGACTAGCGGGAGGGCCTGGGAGCAGTTCTTC. Encoded protein: CASSVWTSGRAWEQFF. The V and J genes are TRBV5-4 and TRBJ2-1; TRBD2 agrees at 15 bases. The CDR3 consists of 16 residues. Germline V gives CDR1 SGHNT, CDR2 YYREEE (reference sequence). J was trimmed by 10 bases and V by 4 bases; bases with no gene match: 9.